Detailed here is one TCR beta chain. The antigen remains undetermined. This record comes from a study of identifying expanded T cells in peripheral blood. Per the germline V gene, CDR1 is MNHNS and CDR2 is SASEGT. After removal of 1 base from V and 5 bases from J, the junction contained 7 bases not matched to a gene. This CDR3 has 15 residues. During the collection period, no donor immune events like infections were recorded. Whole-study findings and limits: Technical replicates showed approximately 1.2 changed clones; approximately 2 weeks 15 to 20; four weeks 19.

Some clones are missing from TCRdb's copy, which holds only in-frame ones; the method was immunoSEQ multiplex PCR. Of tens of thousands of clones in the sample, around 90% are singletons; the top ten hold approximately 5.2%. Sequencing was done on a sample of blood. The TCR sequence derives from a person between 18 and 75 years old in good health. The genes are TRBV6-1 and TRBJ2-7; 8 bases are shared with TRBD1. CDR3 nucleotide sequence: TGTGCCAGCAGTGAAGGGACAGGGTTAGCCCACGAGCAGTACTTC. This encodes CASSEGTGLAHEQYF.